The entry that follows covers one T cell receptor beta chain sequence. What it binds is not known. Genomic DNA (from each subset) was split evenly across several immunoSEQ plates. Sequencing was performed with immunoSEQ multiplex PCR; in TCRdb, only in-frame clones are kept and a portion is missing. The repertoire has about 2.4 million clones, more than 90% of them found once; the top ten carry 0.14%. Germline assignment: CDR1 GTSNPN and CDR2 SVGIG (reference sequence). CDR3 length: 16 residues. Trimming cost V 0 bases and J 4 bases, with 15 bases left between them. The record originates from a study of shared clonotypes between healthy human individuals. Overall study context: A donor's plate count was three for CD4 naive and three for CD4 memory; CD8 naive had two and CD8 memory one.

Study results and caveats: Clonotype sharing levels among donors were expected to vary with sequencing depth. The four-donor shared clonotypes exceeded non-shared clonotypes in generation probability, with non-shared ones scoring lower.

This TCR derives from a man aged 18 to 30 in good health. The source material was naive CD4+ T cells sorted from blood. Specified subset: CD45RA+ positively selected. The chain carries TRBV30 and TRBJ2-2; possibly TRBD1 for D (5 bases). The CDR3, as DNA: TGTGCCTGGAGTGTACCTTCGCAGGGTCCCACCGGGGAGCTGTTTTTT. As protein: CAWSVPSQGPTGELFF.